These 12 T cell receptor beta chains were sequenced from one sample in a study of shared clonotypes between healthy human individuals. CD45RO-negative, CCR7-selected cells formed the naive CD8 fraction, which excluded terminally differentiated effector memory CD45RA+ cells. The protocol was immunoSEQ multiplex PCR, while the TCRdb copy is restricted to in-frame clones and leaves out a portion. There are 600,000 or so clones in the sample; 95% to 98% occur only once, and 0.3% to 0.35% lies in the top ten. The source material was naive CD8+ T cells sorted from blood. The receptors were sampled from a man younger than 40 in good health.

This clone came up a few times. The chain uses TRBV10-3 and TRBJ2-7; D is ambiguous. CDR3 length: 12 amino acids. The germline CDR1 and CDR2 sequences are ENHRY and SYGVKD. The V gene lost 6 bases and the J gene lost 3 bases, with 9 bases spanning the gap. The CDR3 reads CAIRDVDYEQYF. The CDR3 nucleotides are TGTGCCATCAGGGACGTCGACTACGAGCAGTACTTC.

The V and J genes are TRBV13 and TRBJ2-2, with TRBD1 matching 12 bases. J lost 7 bases, V lost 1 base, and 10 bases had no gene match. The CDR3 runs to 18 residues. CDR1 is PRHDT and CDR2 is FYEKMQ in the germline V gene (reference sequence). CDR3 DNA sequence: TGTGCCAGCAGCTTAGAGGCCCGGGACAGGGGGCGCTTCGGGGAGCTGTTTTTT. This translates into CASSLEARDRGRFGELFF.

V usage is TRBV11-2 and J usage is TRBJ2-7; 8 bases are a match to TRBD2. Unmatched junction bases numbered 3, after V lost 1 base and J lost 4 bases. Germline V gene sequence: CDR1 SGHAT, CDR2 FQNNGV. The CDR3 has 14 amino acids. CDR3 in amino acids: CASSLAVAGYEQYF. CDR3 DNA: TGTGCCAGCAGCTTAGCGGTAGCGGGATACGAGCAGTACTTC.

The chain uses TRBV7-9 and TRBJ2-7, with D possibly being TRBD1 or TRBD2 (5 bases each). The CDR3 totals 13 residues. Germline values: CDR1 SEHNR, CDR2 FQNEAQ (reference sequence). Between the trimmed V and J ends, which lost 4 bases and 4 bases, there was a span of 11 bases. The CDR3 DNA sequence: TGTGCCAGCAGCTCTTCAGGGACGTACGAGCAGTACTTC. Its translation is CASSSSGTYEQYF.

The CDR3 protein is CASSVAESTDTQYF. Written as DNA, the CDR3 is TGTGCCAGCAGCGTAGCTGAGAGCACAGATACGCAGTATTTT. This chain uses TRBV9 with TRBJ2-3; no clear D. CDR1 and CDR2 (germline): SGDLS, YYNGEE. The CDR3 runs to 14 residues. The V end was cut by 0 bases, the J end by 0 bases, with 5 bases between.

The sample holds one count of this clone. The V and J genes are TRBV6-7 and TRBJ2-7, with a weak D call TRBD1 (6 bases). TRBV6-7 is given ORF status, its function remaining uncertain. The CDR3 is made up of 15 amino acids. Between the trimmed V and J ends, which lost 5 bases and 0 bases, there was a span of 14 bases. CDR3 residues: CASSPLGGCSYEQYF. In DNA form, the CDR3 reads TGTGCCAGCAGTCCGTTAGGGGGATGCTCCTACGAGCAGTACTTC.

The gene calls are TRBV6-1 and TRBJ2-1; D call uncertain. The V and J ends lost 3 bases and 2 bases respectively, with 14 bases between them. This CDR3 has 16 residues. Looked up from germline, CDR1 is MNHNS and CDR2 is SASEGT. CDR3 sequence (DNA): TGTGCCAGCAGTGAGTTAGAACTGGGAACCTACAATGAGCAGTTCTTC. Its protein product is CASSELELGTYNEQFF.

The rearrangement links TRBV11-2 to TRBJ2-1; perhaps TRBD2 as D (5 bases). CDR1 is SGHAT and CDR2 is FQNNGV in the germline V gene. The CDR3 is made up of 17 amino acids. Trimming pared 6 bases from V and 3 bases from J, leaving 21 bases between. Written as DNA, the CDR3 is TGTGCCAGCAGAACTGAAAAAGCGGTTACATACTACAATGAGCAGTTCTTC. Protein: CASRTEKAVTYYNEQFF.

The chain is built from TRBV5-5 and TRBJ2-1, with 7 nucleotides matching TRBD2. Trimming removed 0 bases from V and 8 bases from J; junction bases left unmatched: 8. Germline V gives CDR1 SGHKS, CDR2 YYEKEE (reference sequence). The CDR3 extends over 15 amino acids. DNA of the CDR3: TGTGCCAGCAGCTTGGAACTAGCGAGTGTCCATGAGCAGTTCTTC. This translates into CASSLELASVHEQFF.

This CDR3 is CASSDGTQNTGELFF. The CDR3 DNA sequence: TGTGCCAGCAGTGACGGGACCCAGAACACCGGGGAGCTGTTTTTT. The chain couples TRBV2 to TRBJ2-2; D may correspond to TRBD1 or TRBD2 (5 bases each). V was trimmed by 3 bases and J by 1 base, leaving 9 bases between them. The CDR3 is made up of 15 amino acids. Germline V CDR1 and CDR2: SNHLY, FYNNEI.

V and J are TRBV25-1 and TRBJ2-3; no definite D call. CDR1 MGHDK and CDR2 SYGVNS come from the germline V gene. CDR3 length: 12 amino acids. V lost 11 bases to trimming and J lost 4 bases, with 13 bases between them. The CDR3 DNA sequence: TGTGCCGTACAAGGTCTCGCAGATACGCAGTATTTT. It translates to CAVQGLADTQYF.

This chain connects TRBV7-9 to TRBJ2-3; D is unclear. V shed 2 bases and J shed 6 bases, with 6 bases lying between them. The CDR3 has 12 residues. CDR1 SEHNR and CDR2 FQNEAQ come from the germline V gene (reference sequence). CDR3 region: CASSLSVDTQYF. CDR3 bases: TGTGCCAGCAGCTTAAGTGTGGATACGCAGTATTTT.